This T cell receptor beta chain was sequenced for a study of blood T cell repertoires in COVID-19. The wider study: The United States, Italy and Spain supplied acute and convalescent COVID-19 samples. PBMCs, B-cell-depleted T cells, or T cells provided the cDNA or gDNA that made up the material.

This clone was counted a few times. Original handling: By means of reference gene primer amplification, nucleated cell counts were estimated. Only in-frame clones appear in the TCRdb table, and some are missing; sequencing was by immunoSEQ multiplex PCR. Clone size and V and J calls were adopted from that table, with D and trimming inferred from the DNA. This table holds 95,000 to 110,000 clones, around four fifths found once. Trimming took 1 base from V and 6 from J, leaving 10 bases between them. This CDR3 is 14 amino acids long. Germline CDR1 is SGHRS and CDR2 is YFSETQ. The sample was peripheral blood. The clonotype comes from a man between 70 and 80 years old with acute or convalescent COVID-19. The chain combines TRBV5-1 with TRBJ2-2, with a weak D call TRBD2 (5 bases). CDR3 sequence reads: CASSLLRAAGELFF. CDR3 bases: TGCGCCAGCAGCTTGTTGAGGGCCGCCGGGGAGCTGTTTTTT.